Listed here is a single TCR beta chain. The sample providers were healthy Caucasian people from Russia, aged roughly 6 to 95. They isolated at least 7 million PBMCs from each sample. This entry comes from a study of blood T cells in healthy people across ages. A second about 7 to 11 cycle PCR used barcoded and J-beta primers. TCRdb recomputed calls from the 5' RACE reads with MiXCR, one row per CDR3 protein. This table has around 2 million distinct CDR3 sequences, around 40% appearing once. Germline CDR1 reads SGHVS; CDR2 reads FNYEAQ. The CDR3 loop spans 17 amino acids. The germline V and J ends were trimmed by 1 base and 3 bases, with 18 bases remaining between them.

This TCR was sampled from a human donor in good health. Sequencing was carried out using blood. The J gene is TRBJ2-5, the V gene TRBV7-6, with D hard to call. CDR3 sequence: CASSLELPGAPEETQYF. CDR3 DNA: TGTGCCAGCAGCTTAGAGTTGCCAGGAGCCCCTGAAGAGACCCAGTACTTC.